This TCR beta chain is drawn from a study of blood T cell repertoires in COVID-19. On the study more broadly: The United States, Italy and Spain supplied acute and convalescent COVID-19 samples. From T cells, B-cell-depleted T cells, or PBMCs came the material, which was cDNA or gDNA.

The CDR3 has 15 residues. Looked up from germline, CDR1 is ENHRY and CDR2 is SYGVKD. V dropped 0 bases and J dropped 7; count of bases not matched to a gene: 5. This clone was counted a single time. Authors' methods: Estimated nucleated cell counts came from reference gene primer amplification. The data were produced by immunoSEQ multiplex PCR, yet TCRdb's version contains in-frame clones alone and is incomplete. V and J calls and clone size follow that table, whereas D and trimming were derived from the DNA. This table has about 84,000 clones, nearly 85% appearing once. Input material: peripheral blood. The clonotype originates from a woman older than 75 with acute or convalescent COVID-19. This chain uses TRBV10-3 with TRBJ2-1, with 8 bases aligning to TRBD1. CDR3: CAISESRDRLNEQFF. The CDR3 DNA follows: TGTGCCATCAGTGAGTCGAGGGACAGGCTGAATGAGCAGTTCTTC.